A single sample is the source of the 25 T cell receptor beta chains below, sequenced in a study of shared clonotypes between healthy human individuals. Method: immunoSEQ multiplex PCR; TCRdb's copy keeps in-frame clones and lacks some. The profile shows about 1.1 million clones, about 80% of them singletons. Sequenced: memory CD4+ T cells from PBMCs. Subset indicated: CD45RA-negative fraction. The source is a man aged 18-30 years in good health. Some clones in this sample may be carry-over from other donors' samples.

This clone was recorded a few times. The rearrangement joins TRBV18 to TRBJ1-2; TRBD1 is a possible D gene (6 bases). This CDR3 contains 15 residues. Deletions cut 3 bases from V and 8 bases from J, with 19 bases between. Germline V gene lookup returns CDR1 KGHSH and CDR2 LQKENI. The CDR3 loop reads CASSPDSTPDGGYTF. Written as DNA, the CDR3 is TGTGCCAGCTCACCGGACAGCACCCCGGATGGGGGCTACACCTTC.

V is TRBV4-1 and J is TRBJ1-1; a weak D match, TRBD1 (6 bases). The CDR3 covers 16 residues. Germline CDR1 reads MGHRA; CDR2 reads YSYEKL. V lost 2 bases, J lost 9 bases, and 22 bases lay in between. CDR3 in amino acids: CASSQPTGPLGNQAFF. The CDR3 DNA is TGCGCCAGCAGCCAACCAACAGGGCCCCTGGGCAATCAAGCTTTCTTT.

V is TRBV20-1 and J is TRBJ1-5; unclear D gene. The germline V gene has CDR1 DFQATT and CDR2 SNEGSKA (reference sequence). Trimming took off 1 base at V and 5 bases at J, with 3 bases between the two ends. CDR3 length: 11 amino acids. CDR3 amino acids: CSARVDQPQHF. CDR3 coding DNA: TGCAGTGCTAGAGTAGATCAGCCCCAGCATTTT.

The chain joins TRBV6-1 to TRBJ2-3; the D is unclear. The CDR3 has 14 residues. The ends were cut back, 6 bases at V and 3 bases at J, with 13 bases in the middle. Germline V lookup: CDR1 MNHNS, CDR2 SASEGT. CDR3 in amino acids: CASSRIGFTDTQYF. The CDR3 DNA reads as TGTGCCAGCAGCCGCATCGGTTTTACAGATACGCAGTATTTT.

Remarks on this clone: Germline is not matched at one junction end, which may reflect a read error. The chain carries TRBV5-6 and TRBJ2-7; D possibly corresponds to TRBD1 (6 bases). Germline loops: CDR1 SGHDT, CDR2 YYEEEE. This CDR3 has 13 residues. This CDR3 reads CASSFNIAGVLNF. The CDR3 DNA follows: TGTGCCAGCAGCTTCAACATCGCAGGGGTACTAAACTTC. Filled out from reference TRBV5-6 and TRBJ2-7, the complete variable domain reads DAGVTQSPTHLIKTRGQQVTLRCSPKSGHDTVSWYQQALGQGPQFIFQYYEEEERQRGNFPDRFSGHQFPNYSSELNVNALLLGDSALYLCASSFNIAGVLNFGPGTRLTVT.

The chain links TRBV4-3 to TRBJ1-1, with D maybe TRBD1 (6 bases). CDR1 and CDR2 from the germline V gene are LGHNA and YSLEER. Trimming took off 0 bases at V and 7 bases at J, with 18 bases between the two ends. The length of the CDR3 is 16 residues. The CDR3 DNA is TGCGCCAGCAGCCAAGAATTATCACAGGGTAGCTATGAAGCTTTCTTT. Protein: CASSQELSQGSYEAFF.

The chain is built from TRBV7-9 and TRBJ2-1, with TRBD2 matching 10 bases. The CDR3 length is 12 residues. V gave up 5 bases and J gave up 10 bases; unmatched junction bases: 2. Germline V CDR1 and CDR2: SEHNR, FQNEAQ (reference sequence). CDR3 sequence (DNA): TGTGCCAGCAGCATTAGCGGGAGGGAGCAGTTCTTC. Translation: CASSISGREQFF.

The chain recombines TRBV12-5 with TRBJ1-1; D not certain. The V gene's germline CDR1 is LGHNT and CDR2 FRNRAP. Trimming took 6 bases from V and 1 from J, leaving 15 bases between them. This CDR3 is built from 15 residues. CDR3 protein: CASGRTNGANTEAFF. The CDR3 DNA follows: TGTGCTAGTGGCCGTACGAATGGAGCGAACACTGAAGCTTTCTTT.

This clone came up many times. The chain has TRBV27 and TRBJ2-7, with D unresolved. V lost 2 bases and J lost 7, with 21 bases in between. CDR1 and CDR2 (germline): MNHEY, SMNVEV (reference sequence). CDR3 length: 16 amino acids. The CDR3 reads CASSLAWLGGVGEQYF. CDR3 DNA sequence: TGTGCCAGCAGTTTAGCCTGGCTAGGCGGAGTTGGAGAGCAGTACTTC.

V and J are TRBV2 and TRBJ2-7, with 11 positions matching TRBD1. Germline CDR1 reads SNHLY; CDR2 reads FYNNEI. Trimming cost V 4 bases and J 5 bases; bases outside gene matches: 4. The CDR3 has 14 residues. The DNA of the CDR3 is TGTGCCAGCAGTGCGGACAGGGGGCCGGACGAGCAGTACTTC. Translated: CASSADRGPDEQYF.

The chain combines TRBV28 with TRBJ2-7; 8 bases line up with TRBD2. With 6 bases clipped from V and 5 bases from J, the junction kept 12 bases outside the gene matches. There are 15 residues in the CDR3. The germline gives CDR1 MDHEN, CDR2 SYDVKM. The CDR3 DNA sequence: TGTGCCAGCAGCCTTTGGACGGGAGGGCTCCACGAGCAGTACTTC. Its protein is CASSLWTGGLHEQYF.

This clone has at least ten counts. The rearrangement links TRBV11-3 to TRBJ2-2; D perhaps matches TRBD1 (5 bases). The CDR3 consists of 13 residues. Germline loops: CDR1 SGHNT, CDR2 YENEEA. The germline V and J ends were trimmed by 5 bases and 6 bases, with 10 bases remaining between them. The CDR3 DNA is TGTGCCAGCAGCCAGTGGGGCGCCGGGGAGCTGTTTTTT. This sequence encodes CASSQWGAGELFF.

The CDR3 reads CASSLETGGVSEQYF. In nucleotides, the CDR3 is TGCGCCAGCAGCTTGGAAACAGGGGGTGTCTCAGAGCAGTACTTC. This sequence joins TRBV5-1 and TRBJ2-7; 8 bases match TRBD1. The CDR3 has 15 residues. The germline V gene encodes CDR1 SGHRS and CDR2 YFSETQ. The J segment lost 7 bases and the V segment lost 0 bases, leaving 9 bases of the junction unmatched. The variable domain in full, with the rest retrieved from reference TRBV5-1 and TRBJ2-7, is KAGVTQTPRYLIKTRGQQVTLSCSPISGHRSVSWYQQTPGQGLQFLFEYFSETQRNKGNFPGRFSGRQFSNSRSEMNVSTLELGDSALYLCASSLETGGVSEQYFGPGTRLTVT.

The J gene is TRBJ2-3, the V gene TRBV28; 7 nucleotides line up with TRBD1. CDR1 MDHEN and CDR2 SYDVKM come from the germline V gene. The CDR3 has 14 residues. The J segment lost 4 bases and the V segment lost 2 bases, leaving 3 bases of the junction unmatched. The CDR3 coding sequence is TGTGCCAGCAGTTTAGATCAGGGGGCAGATACGCAGTATTTT. Protein product: CASSLDQGADTQYF.

Points on this clone: Just one base apart from a much larger clone, this may be a read error. J is TRBJ2-7 and V is TRBV2; 11 bases are a match to TRBD2. The germline CDR1 and CDR2 sequences are SNHLY and FYNNEI. Germline trimming cut 6 bases from V and 1 base from J; bases unmatched to any gene: 2. CDR3 length: 14 amino acids. CDR3 coding DNA: TGTGCCAGCAGAGGGACTAGCGGATCCTACGAGCAGTACTTC. Translating it yields CASRGTSGSYEQYF.

The chain links TRBV5-6 to TRBJ2-7, with D unresolved. Trimming removed 1 base from V and 0 bases from J, with 2 bases in between. CDR3 length equals 12 residues. Germline CDR1 is SGHDT and CDR2 is YYEEEE. The CDR3 reads CASSLFSYEQYF. The CDR3 DNA follows: TGTGCCAGCAGCTTGTTCTCCTACGAGCAGTACTTC.

Regarding this clone: This same CDR3 is encoded by further DNA sequences in the sample. This rearrangement joins TRBV11-3 to TRBJ2-1; D is ambiguous. This CDR3 is 13 amino acids long. In germline, CDR1 is SGHNT, CDR2 YENEEA. V lost 5 bases and J lost 4, with 9 bases in between. CDR3 region: CASSLTPYNEQFF. DNA for the CDR3: TGTGCCAGCAGCCTTACTCCATACAATGAGCAGTTCTTC.

The chain couples TRBV6-6 to TRBJ1-2, with 7 bases aligning to TRBD1. This CDR3 contains 13 residues. Trimming at V came to 6 bases and at J to 6 bases, leaving 7 bases not matched to a gene. CDR1 and CDR2 from the germline V gene are MNHNY and SVGAGI (reference sequence). CDR3 in DNA: TGTGCCAGCAGGATGACAGGGTTAGATGGCTACACCTTC. Translating gives CASRMTGLDGYTF.

The CDR3: CASSPLGQGNYGYTF. The CDR3 region has the DNA TGTGCCAGCAGCCCACTGGGACAGGGCAACTATGGCTACACCTTC. The genes are TRBV9 and TRBJ1-2; 9 nucleotides line up with TRBD1. This CDR3 is built from 15 residues. Germline V lookup: CDR1 SGDLS, CDR2 YYNGEE. Trimming at V came to 4 bases and at J to 2 bases, leaving 6 bases not matched to a gene.

The CDR3 sequence: CASSVGTSGSARAEQFF. DNA of the CDR3: TGCGCCAGCAGTGTAGGGACTAGCGGGAGCGCGAGAGCTGAGCAGTTCTTC. The rearrangement joins TRBV10-1 to TRBJ2-1; 14 nucleotides agree with TRBD2. CDR3 length equals 17 residues. Trimming removed 4 bases from V and 9 bases from J; junction bases left unmatched: 11. Looked up from germline, CDR1 is WNHNN and CDR2 is SYGVQD (reference sequence).

The chain employs TRBV5-1 and TRBJ2-5; D gene uncertain. In germline, CDR1 is SGHRS, CDR2 YFSETQ. With 4 bases removed from V and 6 bases from J, the gap between germline ends came to 19 bases. The CDR3 runs to 15 residues. CDR3 coding DNA: TGCGCCAGCAGCGCCGGATTGGACCCCAGACAGACCCAGTACTTC. Translation: CASSAGLDPRQTQYF.

The V call is TRBV9, the J call TRBJ2-3, with 8 bases identical to TRBD1. The CDR3 sequence is 14 residues long. The germline gives CDR1 SGDLS, CDR2 YYNGEE. The trim removed 5 bases at V and 4 bases at J, leaving 6 bases unmatched. CDR3 coding DNA: TGTGCCAGCAGTTTCCAGGGGGCCCCAGATACGCAGTATTTT. Its translation is CASSFQGAPDTQYF.

The chain uses TRBV6-5 and TRBJ1-3; 12 bases are shared with TRBD1. Looked up from germline, CDR1 is MNHEY and CDR2 is SVGAGI. The ends lost 10 bases at V and 7 bases at J; junction bases unmatched: 2. This CDR3 has 12 residues. The CDR3 DNA sequence: TGTGCCACGGGACAGGGGGCTAACACCATATATTTT. It encodes CATGQGANTIYF.

This clone was counted once. The chain uses TRBV4-2 and TRBJ1-5; the D is unclear. CDR3 length equals 13 residues. Looked up from germline, CDR1 is LGHNA and CDR2 is YNFKEQ. V dropped 4 bases and J dropped 11 bases, with 15 bases sitting between them. The CDR3 here is CASSPDPWEAQHF. The CDR3 DNA reads as TGTGCCAGCAGCCCGGACCCGTGGGAGGCCCAGCATTTT.

This clone was counted a single time. This chain joins TRBV7-2 and TRBJ1-1, with D hard to call. The CDR3 contains 14 residues. Germline loops: CDR1 SGHTA, CDR2 FQGNSA. With 1 base removed from V and 11 bases from J, the gap between germline ends came to 17 bases. The CDR3 reads CASSLVSPGVSAFF. In nucleotides, the CDR3 is TGTGCCAGCAGCTTAGTATCCCCCGGGGTTTCGGCTTTCTTT. The variable domain in full, completed from reference TRBV7-2 and TRBJ1-1, reads GAGVSQSPSNKVTEKGKDVELRCDPISGHTALYWYRQSLGQGLEFLIYFQGNSAPDKSGLPSDRFSAERTGGSVSTLTIQRTQQEDSAVYLCASSLVSPGVSAFFGQGTRLTVV.